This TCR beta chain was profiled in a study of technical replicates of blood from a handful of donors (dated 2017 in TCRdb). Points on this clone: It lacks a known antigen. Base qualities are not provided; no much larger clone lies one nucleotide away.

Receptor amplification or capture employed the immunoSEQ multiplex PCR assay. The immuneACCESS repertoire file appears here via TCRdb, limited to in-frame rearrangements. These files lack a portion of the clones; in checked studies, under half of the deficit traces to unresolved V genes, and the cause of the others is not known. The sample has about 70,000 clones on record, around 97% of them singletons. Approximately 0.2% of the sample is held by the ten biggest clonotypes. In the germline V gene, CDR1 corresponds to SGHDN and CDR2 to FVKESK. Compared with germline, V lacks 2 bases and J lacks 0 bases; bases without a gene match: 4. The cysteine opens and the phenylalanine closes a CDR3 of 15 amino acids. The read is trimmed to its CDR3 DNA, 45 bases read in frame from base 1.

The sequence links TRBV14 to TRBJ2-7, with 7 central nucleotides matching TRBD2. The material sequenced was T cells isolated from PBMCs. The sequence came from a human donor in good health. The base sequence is TGTGCCAGCAGCCAAAGTAGCGGGTTCTCCTACGAGCAGTACTTC. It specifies CASSQSSGFSYEQYF.